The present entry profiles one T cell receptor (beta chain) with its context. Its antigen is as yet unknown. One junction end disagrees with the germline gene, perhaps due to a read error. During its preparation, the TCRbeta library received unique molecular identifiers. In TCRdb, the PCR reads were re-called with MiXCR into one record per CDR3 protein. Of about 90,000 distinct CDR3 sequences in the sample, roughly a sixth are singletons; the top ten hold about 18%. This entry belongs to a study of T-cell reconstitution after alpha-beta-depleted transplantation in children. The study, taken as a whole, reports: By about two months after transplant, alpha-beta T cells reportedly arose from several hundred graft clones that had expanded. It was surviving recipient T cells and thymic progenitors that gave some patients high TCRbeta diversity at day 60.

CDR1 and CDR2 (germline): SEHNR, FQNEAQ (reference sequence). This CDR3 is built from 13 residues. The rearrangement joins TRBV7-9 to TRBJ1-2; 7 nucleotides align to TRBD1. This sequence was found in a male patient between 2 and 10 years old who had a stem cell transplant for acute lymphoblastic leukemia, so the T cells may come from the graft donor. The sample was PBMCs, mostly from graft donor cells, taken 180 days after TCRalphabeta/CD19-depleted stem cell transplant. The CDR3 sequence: CASSRQGNYGDTF. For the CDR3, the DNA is TGTGCCAGCAGCAGACAGGGCAACTATGGCGACACCTTC.